A single sample gave rise to the 11 T cell receptor beta chains below, sequenced in a study of OX40 agonist ivuxolimab in advanced cancers. Using immunoSEQ multiplex PCR, the repertoire was profiled, and TCRdb retains in-frame clones only, with some absent. The table has approximately 73,000 clones, roughly 91% seen once. This material consisted of CD4+ or CD8+ T cells sorted from blood, taken in a trial of the OX40 agonist ivuxolimab. The receptors stem from an adult with an advanced solid tumor such as melanoma, head and neck, liver or kidney cancer.

The chain uses TRBV9 and TRBJ2-1; D is uncertain. CDR1 is SGDLS, CDR2 YYNGEE, per germline. The CDR3 runs 12 residues. V was cut by 1 base and J by 7 bases, with 6 bases left in between. Here the CDR3 DNA reads TGTGCCAGCAGCGTAAGCTATAATGAGCAGTTCTTC. It is translated as CASSVSYNEQFF. Full variable domain (missing parts from reference TRBV9 and TRBJ2-1): DSGVTQTPKHLITATGQRVTLRCSPRSGDLSVYWYQQSLDQGLQFLIQYYNGEERAKGNILERFSAQQFPDLHSELNLSSLELGDSALYFCASSVSYNEQFFGPGTRLTVL.

The gene calls are TRBV6-6 and TRBJ2-1, with 15 bases fitting TRBD2. J lost 4 bases, V lost 5 bases, and 3 bases had no gene match. This CDR3 spans 16 amino acids. The germline gives CDR1 MNHNY, CDR2 SVGAGI (reference sequence). The CDR3 nucleotides read TGTGCCAGCAGTCGCGGACTAGCGGGAGGGTACAATGAGCAGTTCTTC. The encoded protein is CASSRGLAGGYNEQFF.

The chain links TRBV29-1 to TRBJ2-2, with D unclear. Germline V gives CDR1 SQVTM, CDR2 ANQGSEA. The CDR3 loop spans 12 amino acids. The CDR3 coding sequence is TGCAGAAAAAGACAGAACACCGGGGAGCTGTTTTTT. Translated, it gives CRKRQNTGELFF.

The V and J genes are TRBV7-9 and TRBJ1-1; D call uncertain. The V gene lost 6 bases and the J gene lost 3 bases, with 17 bases spanning the gap. The CDR3 covers 15 residues. The V gene's germline CDR1 is SEHNR and CDR2 FQNEAQ (reference sequence). The CDR3 loop reads CASSSPLTGDTEAFF. The DNA of the CDR3 is TGTGCCAGCAGTTCCCCCCTGACGGGTGACACTGAAGCTTTCTTT.

The chain couples TRBV13 to TRBJ2-7, with 7 bases identical to TRBD1. CDR3 length: 13 amino acids. Unmatched junction bases numbered 6, after V lost 3 bases and J lost 7 bases. From germline, CDR1 is PRHDT and CDR2 FYEKMQ (reference sequence). The CDR3 here is CASSFYRGREQYF. CDR3 nucleotide sequence: TGTGCCAGCAGCTTCTACAGGGGTCGGGAGCAGTACTTC.

The chain couples TRBV18 to TRBJ2-7; 9 positions match TRBD1. The CDR3 is 15 residues long. J lost 1 base, V lost 4 bases, and 5 bases had no gene match. CDR1 is KGHSH, CDR2 LQKENI, per germline. CDR3 residues: CASSRPGQGSYEQYF. CDR3 DNA: TGTGCCAGCTCACGCCCGGGACAGGGTTCCTACGAGCAGTACTTC. The full variable domain, with the rest looked up from reference TRBV18 and TRBJ2-7, is NAGVMQNPRHLVRRRGQEARLRCSPMKGHSHVYWYRQLPEEGLKFMVYLQKENIIDESGMPKERFSAEFPKEGPSILRIQQVVRGDSAAYFCASSRPGQGSYEQYFGPGTRLTVT.

This clone was picked up a small number of times. The CDR3 here is CASSFGTGPYNEQFF. The CDR3 DNA reads TGTGCCAGCAGCTTCGGGACAGGTCCCTACAATGAGCAGTTCTTC. The chain carries TRBV13 and TRBJ2-1; 8 nucleotides align to TRBD1. The CDR3 is 15 residues long. Germline V gene sequence: CDR1 PRHDT, CDR2 FYEKMQ (reference sequence). V lost 3 bases to trimming and J lost 2 bases; unmatched junction nucleotides: 3.

This clone was seen only once. The rearrangement joins TRBV7-9 to TRBJ1-2; D perhaps matches TRBD1 (5 bases). This CDR3 spans 16 amino acids. V gave up 2 bases and J gave up 0 bases, with 13 bases separating them. Germline V gene data show CDR1 as SEHNR and CDR2 as FQNEAQ (reference sequence). The CDR3 DNA is TGTGCCAGCAGCTTACCGGGGCCGGGAGCTAACTATGGCTACACCTTC. This encodes CASSLPGPGANYGYTF.

This chain connects TRBV30 to TRBJ2-1, with a possible D match to TRBD2 (6 bases). CDR3 size: 13 residues. Trimming stripped 0 bases from V and 4 bases from J, with 7 bases between. Per the germline V gene, CDR1 is GTSNPN and CDR2 is SVGIG (reference sequence). The CDR3 DNA sequence: TGTGCCTGGAGTGTACGGGAGTACAATGAGCAGTTCTTC. This encodes CAWSVREYNEQFF.

This rearrangement joins TRBV10-3 to TRBJ1-1; unclear D gene. The CDR3 consists of 13 residues. The germline gives CDR1 ENHRY, CDR2 SYGVKD. Trimming cost V 8 bases and J 1 base, with 11 bases left between them. CDR3 sequence reads: CAISRNTNTEAFF. The CDR3 DNA follows: TGTGCCATCTCGCGAAACACGAACACTGAAGCTTTCTTT.

The V and J genes are TRBV7-3 and TRBJ2-1; D is possibly TRBD2 (6 bases). The CDR3 consists of 16 residues. Trimming shortened V by 2 bases and J by 2 bases, and 13 bases separated the two germline ends. Germline V lookup: CDR1 SGHTA, CDR2 FQGTGA. The CDR3 protein is CASSLSEGLPYNEQFF. The CDR3 DNA reads as TGTGCCAGCAGCTTATCGGAGGGGCTGCCCTACAATGAGCAGTTCTTC. The full variable domain, with the rest looked up from reference TRBV7-3 and TRBJ2-1, is GAGVSQTPSNKVTEKGKYVELRCDPISGHTALYWYRQSLGQGPEFLIYFQGTGAADDSGLPNDRFFAVRPEGSVSTLKIQRTERGDSAVYLCASSLSEGLPYNEQFFGPGTRLTVL.